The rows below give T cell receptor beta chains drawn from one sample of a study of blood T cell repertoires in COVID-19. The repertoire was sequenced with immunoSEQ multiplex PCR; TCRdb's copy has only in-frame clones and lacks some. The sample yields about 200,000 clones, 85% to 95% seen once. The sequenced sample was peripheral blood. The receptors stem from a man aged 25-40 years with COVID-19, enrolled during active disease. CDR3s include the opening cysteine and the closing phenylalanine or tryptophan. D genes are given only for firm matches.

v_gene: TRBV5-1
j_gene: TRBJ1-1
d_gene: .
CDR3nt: TGCGCCAGCAGCTTGGGCGGGAAACAGACTGAAGCTTTCTTT
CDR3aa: CASSLGGKQTEAFF

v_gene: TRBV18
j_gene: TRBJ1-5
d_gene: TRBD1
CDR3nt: TGTGCCAGCTCCGGGACAGAAGATCAGCCCCAGCATTTT
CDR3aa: CASSGTEDQPQHF

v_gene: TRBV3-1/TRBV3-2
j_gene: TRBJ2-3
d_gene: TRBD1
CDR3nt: TGTGCCAGCAGCCGGGGGACAGGGGGCACAGATACGCAGTATTTT
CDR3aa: CASSRGTGGTDTQYF

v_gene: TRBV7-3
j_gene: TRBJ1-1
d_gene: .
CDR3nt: TGTGCCAGCAGCGCGACAGGGAACACTGAAGCTTTCTTT
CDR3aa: CASSATGNTEAFF

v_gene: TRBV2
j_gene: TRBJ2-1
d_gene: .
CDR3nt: TGTGCCAGCAGTGAAAGGAGAGCGGGCTCCTACAATGAGCAGTTCTTC
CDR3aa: CASSERRAGSYNEQFF

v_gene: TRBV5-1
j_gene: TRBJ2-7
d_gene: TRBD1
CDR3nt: TGCGCCAGCAGCTGGGGGACAGGGGCCTACGAGCAGTACTTC
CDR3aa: CASSWGTGAYEQYF

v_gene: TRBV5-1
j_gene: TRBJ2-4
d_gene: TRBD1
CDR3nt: TGCGCCAGCAGCTTGCTCGGACAGGGAGAAAACATTCAGTACTTC
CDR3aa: CASSLLGQGENIQYF

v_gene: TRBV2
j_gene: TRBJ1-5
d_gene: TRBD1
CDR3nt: TGTGCCAGCAGTCAGACAGGGGTGAGGGGGCCCCAGCATTTT
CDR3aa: CASSQTGVRGPQHF

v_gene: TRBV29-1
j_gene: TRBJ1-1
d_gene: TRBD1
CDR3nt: TGCAGCGCGGGCGATCAGGGGGCCACTGAAGCTTTCTTT
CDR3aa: CSAGDQGATEAFF

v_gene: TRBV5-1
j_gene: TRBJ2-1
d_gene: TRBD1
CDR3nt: TGCGCCAGCAGCTTGGACGGGACAGGGGCCTACAATGAGCAGTTCTTC
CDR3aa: CASSLDGTGAYNEQFF

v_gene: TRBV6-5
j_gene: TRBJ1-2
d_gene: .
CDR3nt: TGTGCCAGCAGTAATCCTAGATATGGCTACACCTTC
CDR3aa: CASSNPRYGYTF

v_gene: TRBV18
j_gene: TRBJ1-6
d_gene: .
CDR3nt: TGTGCCAGCTCACCGACGGACACGAGCTCCTATAATTCACCCCTCCACTTT
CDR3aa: CASSPTDTSSYNSPLHF

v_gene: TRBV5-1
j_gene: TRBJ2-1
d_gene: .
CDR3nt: TGCGCCAGCAGCTTGGCCGAACTGAATGAGCAGTTCTTC
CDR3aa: CASSLAELNEQFF

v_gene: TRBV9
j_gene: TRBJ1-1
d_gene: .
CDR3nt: TGTGCCAGCAGCGTAGGACAAACCGCCCCTGAAGCTTTCTTT
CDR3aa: CASSVGQTAPEAFF

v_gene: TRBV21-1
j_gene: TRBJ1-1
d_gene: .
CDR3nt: TGTGCCAGCAAGGGGCTTGGAGGGACGTTCACTGAAGCTTTCTTT
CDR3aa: CASKGLGGTFTEAFF

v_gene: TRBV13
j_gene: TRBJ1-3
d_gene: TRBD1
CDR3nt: TGTGCCAGCAGCTGGGGACAGGGTGAAGGAAACACCATATATTTT
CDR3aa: CASSWGQGEGNTIYF

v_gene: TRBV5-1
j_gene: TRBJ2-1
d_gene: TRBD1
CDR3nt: TGCGCCAGCAGCTTGGCCAAGGGGGCCCTCTACAATGAGCAGTTCTTC
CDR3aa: CASSLAKGALYNEQFF

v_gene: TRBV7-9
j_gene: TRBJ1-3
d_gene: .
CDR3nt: TGTGCCAGCAGCTCCTTTTTGGAGAGTGGAAACACCATATATTTT
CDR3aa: CASSSFLESGNTIYF

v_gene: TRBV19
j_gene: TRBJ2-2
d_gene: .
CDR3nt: TGTGCCAGTAGCCTCGAGGAGAACACCGGGGAGCTGTTTTTT
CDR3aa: CASSLEENTGELFF

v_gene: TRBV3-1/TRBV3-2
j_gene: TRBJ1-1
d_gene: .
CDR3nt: TGTGCCAGCAGCCAAGAAGGGGGTTACACTGAAGCTTTCTTT
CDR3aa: CASSQEGGYTEAFF

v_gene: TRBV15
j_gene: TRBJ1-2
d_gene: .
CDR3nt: TGTGCCACCAGCAGAGACGGCAGGGCGGACTATGGCTACACCTTC
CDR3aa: CATSRDGRADYGYTF

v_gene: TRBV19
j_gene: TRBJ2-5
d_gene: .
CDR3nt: TGTGCCAGTAGTAACCTAAAAGAGACCCAGTACTTC
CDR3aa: CASSNLKETQYF

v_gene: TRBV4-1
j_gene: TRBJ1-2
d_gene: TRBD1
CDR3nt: TGCGCCAGCAGCCGGGCCGGGACAGCTTTCTATGGCTACACCTTC
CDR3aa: CASSRAGTAFYGYTF

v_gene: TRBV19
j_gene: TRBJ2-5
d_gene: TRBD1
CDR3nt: TGTGCCAGTAGTCCAGAGGGACAGGGGGGGCAAGAGACCCAGTACTTC
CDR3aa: CASSPEGQGGQETQYF

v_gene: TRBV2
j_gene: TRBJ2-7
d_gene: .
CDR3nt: TGTGCCAGCAGGAGAGTCTACGAGCAGTACTTC
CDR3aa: CASRRVYEQYF

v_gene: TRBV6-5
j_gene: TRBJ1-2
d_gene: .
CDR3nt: TGTGCCAGCAGTTACTCAATTTCAGGGGATGGCTACACCTTC
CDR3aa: CASSYSISGDGYTF